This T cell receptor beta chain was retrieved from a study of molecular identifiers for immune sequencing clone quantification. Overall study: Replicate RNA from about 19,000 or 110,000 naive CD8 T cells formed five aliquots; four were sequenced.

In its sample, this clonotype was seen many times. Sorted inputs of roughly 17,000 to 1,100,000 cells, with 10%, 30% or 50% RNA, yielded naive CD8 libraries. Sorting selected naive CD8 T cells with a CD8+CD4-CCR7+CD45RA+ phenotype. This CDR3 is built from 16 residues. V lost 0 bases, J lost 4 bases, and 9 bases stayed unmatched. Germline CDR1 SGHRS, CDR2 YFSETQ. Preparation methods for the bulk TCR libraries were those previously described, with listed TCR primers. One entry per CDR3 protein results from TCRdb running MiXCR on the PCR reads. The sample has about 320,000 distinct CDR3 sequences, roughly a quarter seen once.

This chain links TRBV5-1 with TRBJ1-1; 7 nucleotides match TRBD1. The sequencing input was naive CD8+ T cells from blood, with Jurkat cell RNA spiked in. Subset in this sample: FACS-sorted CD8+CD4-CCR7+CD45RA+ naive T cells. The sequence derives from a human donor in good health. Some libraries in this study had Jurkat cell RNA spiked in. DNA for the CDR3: TGCGCCAGCAGCTTGGACGACAGGGCTTGGGGCACTGAAGCTTTCTTT. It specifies CASSLDDRAWGTEAFF.